The 9 T cell receptor beta chains below all came from one sample that was sequenced in a study of regulatory T cells in long-lasting Graves disease. The authors built TCR beta libraries using iRepertoire HTBI primers and Arm-PCR of CDR3 regions. TCRdb reprocessed the multiplex PCR reads via MiXCR and lists one record per CDR3 protein. Of around 250,000 distinct CDR3 sequences in the sample, approximately 20% were seen once. Sample time point: newly diagnosed GD, antithyroid drugs for less than 3 months. Preparation of the TCR library used RNA extracted from PBMCs. The sample in question was peripheral blood mononuclear cells (PBMCs), obtained at new diagnosis, from a patient treated with antithyroid drugs. The receptors stem from a female donor with Graves disease.

In its sample, this clonotype was seen many times. This sequence joins TRBV27 and TRBJ2-1; D is possibly TRBD1 (7 bases). CDR3 length: 13 amino acids. The germline gives CDR1 MNHEY, CDR2 SMNVEV (reference sequence). V shed 7 bases and J shed 6 bases, with 13 bases lying between them. CDR3 bases: TGTGCCAGCAACTCAGGGGGACTCAATGAGCAGTTCTTC. It encodes CASNSGGLNEQFF.

This clonotype was counted at least ten times. The chain recombines TRBV12-3 or TRBV12-4 with TRBJ1-4; D not resolved. The germline V and J ends were trimmed by 6 bases and 8 bases, with 13 bases remaining between them. The CDR3 has 13 amino acids. CDR3 in DNA: TGTGCCAGCAGAGGCCCAAGCCAGGAAAAACTGTTTTTT. Its translation: CASRGPSQEKLFF.

This clonotype was picked up many times. The gene calls are TRBV6-5 and TRBJ2-7; possibly TRBD2 for D (5 bases). Germline V gene sequence: CDR1 MNHEY, CDR2 SVGAGI. The V end was cut by 3 bases, the J end by 2 bases, with 17 bases between. CDR3 length equals 16 residues. CDR3 loop: CASSYRIQRTTYEQYF. As DNA, the CDR3 is TGTGCCAGCAGTTATCGCATCCAGCGGACCACCTACGAGCAGTACTTC.

This clonotype has ten or more counts. The V and J genes are TRBV27 and TRBJ2-1; 10 positions agree with TRBD2. Per the germline V gene, CDR1 is MNHEY and CDR2 is SMNVEV (reference sequence). There are 15 residues in the CDR3. The V and J ends lost 5 bases and 7 bases, in that order; junction bases with no gene match: 8. DNA of the CDR3: TGTGCCAGCAGTCGGGGACTAGCGACTCGGAATGAGCAGTTCTTC. Protein product: CASSRGLATRNEQFF.

This clonotype has ten or more counts. This chain connects TRBV5-1 to TRBJ2-1; 10 nucleotides align to TRBD2. V trimming: 5 bases; J trimming: 2 bases; junction bases outside the gene matches: 10. Germline V lookup: CDR1 SGHRS, CDR2 YFSETQ. This CDR3 has 17 amino acids. In DNA form, the CDR3 reads TGCGCCAGCAGTCCCTCTAGCGGGAGTGGGCCCTACAATGAGCAGTTCTTC. Amino acids: CASSPSSGSGPYNEQFF.

The chain joins TRBV3-1 to TRBJ2-7; 10 nucleotides line up with TRBD1. The CDR3 contains 13 residues. Germline CDR1 is LGHDT and CDR2 is YNNKEL (reference sequence). V gave up 2 bases and J gave up 6 bases; unmatched junction bases: 1. The CDR3 protein is CASSQRTGGEQYF. DNA for the CDR3: TGTGCCAGCAGCCAACGGACAGGGGGCGAGCAGTACTTC.

This clonotype was detected many times. This sequence joins TRBV3-1 and TRBJ2-1; maybe TRBD1 (6 bases). The CDR3 spans 11 residues. V dropped 1 base and J dropped 12 bases, with 7 bases sitting between them. CDR1 and CDR2 (germline): LGHDT, YNNKEL (reference sequence). The CDR3 coding sequence is TGTGCCAGCAGCCAAGGGGGGCCGCAGTTCTTC. Its translation is CASSQGGPQFF.

In its sample, this clonotype was seen many times. The chain has TRBV20-1 and TRBJ2-3, with D perhaps matching TRBD2 (6 bases). In germline, CDR1 is DFQATT, CDR2 SNEGSKA (reference sequence). The CDR3 length is 16 residues. V was clipped by 0 bases and J by 0 bases, with 13 bases between them. In DNA form, the CDR3 reads TGCAGTGCTAGAGATGAGGCTAGCGCAAGCACAGATACGCAGTATTTT. This sequence encodes CSARDEASASTDTQYF.

V is TRBV27 and J is TRBJ1-2; D unresolved. This CDR3 contains 14 residues. The germline V and J ends were trimmed by 6 bases and 0 bases, with 11 bases remaining between them. Germline V gives CDR1 MNHEY, CDR2 SMNVEV (reference sequence). CDR3 region: CASRPLSANYGYTF. As DNA, the CDR3 is TGTGCCAGCAGACCATTGAGTGCTAACTATGGCTACACCTTC.